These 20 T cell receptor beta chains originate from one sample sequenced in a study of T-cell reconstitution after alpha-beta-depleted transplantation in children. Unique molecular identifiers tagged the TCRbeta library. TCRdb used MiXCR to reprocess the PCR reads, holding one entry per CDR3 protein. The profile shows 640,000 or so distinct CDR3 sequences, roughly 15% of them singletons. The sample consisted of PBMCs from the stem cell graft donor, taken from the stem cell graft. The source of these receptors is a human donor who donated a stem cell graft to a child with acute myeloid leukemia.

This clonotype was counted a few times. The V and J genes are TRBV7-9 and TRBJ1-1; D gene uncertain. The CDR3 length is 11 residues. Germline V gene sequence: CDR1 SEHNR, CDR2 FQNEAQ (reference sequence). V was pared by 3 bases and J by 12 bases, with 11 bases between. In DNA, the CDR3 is TGTGCCAGCAGCTTGCTACCGGGGACTTTCTTT. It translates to CASSLLPGTFF.

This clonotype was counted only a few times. In nucleotides, the CDR3 is TGCAGTGCCTCGTCGAGCGCCTACACAGATACGCAGTATTTT. Translation gives CSASSSAYTDTQYF. The rearrangement joins TRBV20-1 to TRBJ2-3, with D hard to call. Germline V gene lookup returns CDR1 DFQATT and CDR2 SNEGSKA (reference sequence). V was cut by 6 bases and J by 2 bases, with 15 bases left in between. This CDR3 has 14 residues.

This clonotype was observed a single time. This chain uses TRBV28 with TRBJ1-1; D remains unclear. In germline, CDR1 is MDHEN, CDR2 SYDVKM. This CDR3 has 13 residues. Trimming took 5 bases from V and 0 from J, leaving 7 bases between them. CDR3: CASSTSMNTEAFF. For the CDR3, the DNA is TGTGCCAGCAGTACCTCGATGAACACTGAAGCTTTCTTT. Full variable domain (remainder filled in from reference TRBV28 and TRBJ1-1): DVKVTQSSRYLVKRTGEKVFLECVQDMDHENMFWYRQDPGLGLRLIYFSYDVKMKEKGDIPEGYSVSREKKERFSLILESASTNQTSMYLCASSTSMNTEAFFGQGTRLTVV.

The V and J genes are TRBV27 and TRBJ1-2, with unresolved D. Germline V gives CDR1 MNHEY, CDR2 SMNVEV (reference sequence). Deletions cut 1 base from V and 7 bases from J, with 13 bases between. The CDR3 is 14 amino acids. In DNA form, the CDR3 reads TGTGCCAGCAGTTTATTACCCGGGAATCCTGGCTACACCTTC. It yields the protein CASSLLPGNPGYTF.

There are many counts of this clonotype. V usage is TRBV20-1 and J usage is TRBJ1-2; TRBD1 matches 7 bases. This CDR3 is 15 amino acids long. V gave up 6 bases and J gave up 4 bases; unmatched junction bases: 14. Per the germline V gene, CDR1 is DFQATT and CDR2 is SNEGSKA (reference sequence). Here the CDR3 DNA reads TGCAGTGCCATCTGGGACAGAGAATCTTCCTATGGCTACACCTTC. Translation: CSAIWDRESSYGYTF.

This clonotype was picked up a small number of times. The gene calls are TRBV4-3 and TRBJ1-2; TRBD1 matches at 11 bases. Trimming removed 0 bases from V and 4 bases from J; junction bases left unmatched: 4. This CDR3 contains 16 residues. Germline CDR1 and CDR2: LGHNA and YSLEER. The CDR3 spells CASSQDRGQGAYGYTF. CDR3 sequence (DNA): TGCGCCAGCAGCCAAGATCGCGGACAGGGGGCCTATGGCTACACCTTC.

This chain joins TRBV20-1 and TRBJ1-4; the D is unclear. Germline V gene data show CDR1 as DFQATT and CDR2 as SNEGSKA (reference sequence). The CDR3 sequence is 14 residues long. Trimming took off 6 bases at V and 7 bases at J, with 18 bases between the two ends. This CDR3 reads CSARLGSSGEKLFF. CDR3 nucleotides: TGCAGTGCCCGTCTAGGCAGTTCTGGTGAAAAACTGTTTTTT.

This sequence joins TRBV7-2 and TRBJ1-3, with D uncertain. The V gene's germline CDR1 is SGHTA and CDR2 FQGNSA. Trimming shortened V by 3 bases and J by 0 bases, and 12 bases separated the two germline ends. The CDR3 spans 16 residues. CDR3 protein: CASSFQRLTSGNTIYF. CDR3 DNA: TGTGCCAGCAGCTTTCAGAGACTAACCTCTGGAAACACCATATATTTT.

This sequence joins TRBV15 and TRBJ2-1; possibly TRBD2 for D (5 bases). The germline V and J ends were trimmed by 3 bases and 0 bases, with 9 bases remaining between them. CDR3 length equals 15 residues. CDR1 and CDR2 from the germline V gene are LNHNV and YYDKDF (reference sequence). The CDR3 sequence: CATSRLLDSYNEQFF. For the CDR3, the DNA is TGTGCCACCAGCAGGTTACTAGACTCCTACAATGAGCAGTTCTTC. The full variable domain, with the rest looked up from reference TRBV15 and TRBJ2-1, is DAMVIQNPRYQVTQFGKPVTLSCSQTLNHNVMYWYQQKSSQAPKLLFHYYDKDFNNEADTPDNFQSRRPNTSFCFLDIRSPGLGDTAMYLCATSRLLDSYNEQFFGPGTRLTVL.

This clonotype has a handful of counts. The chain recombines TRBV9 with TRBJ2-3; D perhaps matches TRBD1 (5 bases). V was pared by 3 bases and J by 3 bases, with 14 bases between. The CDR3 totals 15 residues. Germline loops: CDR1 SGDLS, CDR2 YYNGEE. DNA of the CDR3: TGTGCCAGCAGCGGACAAGGGGCCCGTACAGATACGCAGTATTTT. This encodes CASSGQGARTDTQYF.

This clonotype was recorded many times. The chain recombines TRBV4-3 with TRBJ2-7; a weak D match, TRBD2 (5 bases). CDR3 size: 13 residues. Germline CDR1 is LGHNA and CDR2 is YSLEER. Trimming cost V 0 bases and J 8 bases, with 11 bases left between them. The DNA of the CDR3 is TGCGCCAGCAGCCAAGATTTGGAGGTACAGCAGTACTTC. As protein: CASSQDLEVQQYF.

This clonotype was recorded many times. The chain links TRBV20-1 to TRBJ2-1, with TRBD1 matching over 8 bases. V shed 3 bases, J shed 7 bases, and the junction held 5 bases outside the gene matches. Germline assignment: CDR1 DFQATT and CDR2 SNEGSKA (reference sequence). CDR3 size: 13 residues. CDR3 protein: CSARQGAGNEQFF. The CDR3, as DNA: TGCAGTGCTAGGCAGGGGGCGGGGAATGAGCAGTTCTTC.

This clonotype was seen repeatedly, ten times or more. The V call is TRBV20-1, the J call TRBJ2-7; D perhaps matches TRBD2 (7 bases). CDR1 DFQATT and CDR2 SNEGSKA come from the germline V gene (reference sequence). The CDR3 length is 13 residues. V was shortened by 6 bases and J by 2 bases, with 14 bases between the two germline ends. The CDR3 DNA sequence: TGCAGTGCCGAGGGGCGGGGGCCCTACGAGCAGTACTTC. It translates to CSAEGRGPYEQYF.

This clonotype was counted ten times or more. CDR3 sequence: CASRPRTGGVWAFF. In nucleotides, the CDR3 is TGTGCCAGCAGACCCAGGACAGGTGGGGTCTGGGCTTTCTTT. The chain recombines TRBV6-5 with TRBJ1-1; 7 nucleotides agree with TRBD1. The CDR3 has 14 residues. With V trimmed by 6 bases and J by 11 bases, 15 bases remained unmatched. The V gene's germline CDR1 is MNHEY and CDR2 SVGAGI.

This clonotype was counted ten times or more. As DNA, the CDR3 is TGCAGTGCCCCCGACGGACAGGGATTTTCGGAGACCCAGTACTTC. Its protein product is CSAPDGQGFSETQYF. This sequence joins TRBV20-1 and TRBJ2-5, with 8 bases identical to TRBD1. Germline trimming cut 6 bases from V and 5 bases from J; bases unmatched to any gene: 14. The CDR3 length is 15 residues. From germline, CDR1 is DFQATT and CDR2 SNEGSKA (reference sequence).

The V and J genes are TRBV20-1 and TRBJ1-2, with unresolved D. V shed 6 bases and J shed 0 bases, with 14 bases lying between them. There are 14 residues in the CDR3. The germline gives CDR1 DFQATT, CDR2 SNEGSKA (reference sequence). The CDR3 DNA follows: TGCAGTGCCCCCCACGGCCGGTCTAACTATGGCTACACCTTC. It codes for CSAPHGRSNYGYTF.

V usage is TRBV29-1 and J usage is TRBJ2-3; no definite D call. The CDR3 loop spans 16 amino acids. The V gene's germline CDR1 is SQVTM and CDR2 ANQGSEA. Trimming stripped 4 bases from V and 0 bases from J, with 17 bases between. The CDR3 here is CSVVAEGPYSTDTQYF. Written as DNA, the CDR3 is TGCAGCGTTGTTGCCGAAGGTCCCTATAGCACAGATACGCAGTATTTT.

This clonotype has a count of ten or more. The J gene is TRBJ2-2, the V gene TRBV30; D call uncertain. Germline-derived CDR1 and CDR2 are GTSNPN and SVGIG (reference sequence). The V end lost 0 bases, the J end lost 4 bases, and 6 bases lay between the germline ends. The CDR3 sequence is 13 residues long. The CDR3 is CAWSVRVTGELFF. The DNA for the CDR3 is TGTGCCTGGAGTGTTAGGGTCACCGGGGAGCTGTTTTTT.

The CDR3 protein is CASSQPGGMDEQYF. The CDR3 bases are TGTGCCAGCAGCCAGCCGGGGGGCATGGATGAGCAGTACTTC. The gene calls are TRBV11-2 and TRBJ2-7; D is possibly TRBD2 (7 bases). CDR3 length: 14 residues. Germline CDR1 and CDR2: SGHAT and FQNNGV. The V and J ends lost 5 bases and 7 bases respectively, with 18 bases between them.

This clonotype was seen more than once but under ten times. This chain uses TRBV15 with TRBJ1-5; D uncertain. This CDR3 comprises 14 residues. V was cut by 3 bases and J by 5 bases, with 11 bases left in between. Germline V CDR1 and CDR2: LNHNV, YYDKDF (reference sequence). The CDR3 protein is CATSRSDLYQPQHF. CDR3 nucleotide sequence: TGTGCCACCAGCAGGTCGGACTTGTATCAGCCCCAGCATTTT.